Below, 14 T cell receptor beta chains from the same sample are listed, as sequenced in a study of T cells in Graves' hyperthyroidism and ophthalmopathy. Researchers took RNA transcripts and amplified the TCR beta CDR3 regions from them. HTBI primers drove first-round RT-PCR of the TCR CDR3. TCRdb analysed the multiplex PCR reads with MiXCR anew, one entry per CDR3 protein. The sample shows 300,000 to 450,000 distinct CDR3 sequences, more than 14% of them seen only once. Sequencing used blood. The receptors stem from a woman aged 25 to 45 with Graves' ophthalmopathy.

The chain links TRBV20-1 to TRBJ1-4; D remains ambiguous. The ends were cut back, 2 bases at V and 4 bases at J, with 8 bases in the middle. The CDR3 spans 13 residues. The V gene's germline CDR1 is DFQATT and CDR2 SNEGSKA (reference sequence). This CDR3 reads CSARRPSNEKLFF. The CDR3 DNA sequence: TGCAGTGCTAGAAGACCGAGTAATGAAAAACTGTTTTTT.

The chain carries TRBV7-9 and TRBJ2-1, with D uncertain. The CDR3 length is 14 residues. The ends were cut back, 6 bases at V and 12 bases at J, with 21 bases in the middle. CDR1 and CDR2 (germline): SEHNR, FQNEAQ (reference sequence). Here the CDR3 reads CASRTGPPTNGQFF. The CDR3 region has the DNA TGTGCCAGCAGAACCGGGCCCCCGACGAACGGGCAGTTCTTC.

This clonotype was seen ten or more times. CDR3 residues: CATTRVYMNTEAFF. The CDR3 DNA reads TGTGCCACCACGCGGGTGTACATGAACACTGAAGCTTTCTTT. The chain employs TRBV2 and TRBJ1-1, with D hard to call. The germline CDR1 and CDR2 sequences are SNHLY and FYNNEI. V was shortened by 10 bases and J by 0 bases, with 15 bases between the two germline ends. The CDR3 contains 14 residues.

A few counts support this clonotype. This chain connects TRBV20-1 to TRBJ2-2; 8 bases are shared with TRBD1. This CDR3 comprises 17 residues. Germline lookup yields CDR1 DFQATT and CDR2 SNEGSKA (reference sequence). Losses at the gene ends were 6 bases for V and 1 base for J; bases not matched to a gene: 13. The CDR3 DNA is TGCAGTGCCAGGGATCCCGGGACAGGAATGAACACCGGGGAGCTGTTTTTT. It is translated as CSARDPGTGMNTGELFF.

This clonotype was detected many times. The chain is built from TRBV24-1 and TRBJ1-5; no firm D call. Trimming removed 2 bases at V and 3 bases at J, with 4 bases between. This CDR3 has 13 amino acids. CDR1 is KGHDR and CDR2 is SFDVKD in the germline V gene. As DNA, the CDR3 is TGTGCCACCAGTGATTATCTCAATCAGCCCCAGCATTTT. Protein product: CATSDYLNQPQHF.

This clonotype came up many times. The V and J genes are TRBV12-3 or TRBV12-4 and TRBJ1-4; D may be TRBD1 (6 bases). The CDR3 loop spans 18 amino acids. V lost 5 bases and J 0 bases, leaving 19 bases between the germline ends. The CDR3 region is CASSDINRATTTNEKLFF. The CDR3 DNA reads TGTGCCAGCAGTGACATAAACAGGGCCACAACAACTAATGAAAAACTGTTTTTT.

The V and J genes are TRBV29-1 and TRBJ2-7; TRBD1 matches at 7 bases. J was trimmed by 5 bases and V by 2 bases; bases with no gene match: 6. The CDR3 consists of 13 residues. The V gene's germline CDR1 is SQVTM and CDR2 ANQGSEA. The CDR3 DNA reads as TGCAGCGTTGAACTAGACAGGGTCCACGAGCAGTACTTC. Translated: CSVELDRVHEQYF.

This clonotype was recorded many times. Written as DNA, the CDR3 is TGCGCCAGCAGCTTCGACGGGAGCTCCTACGAGCAGTACTTC. Translation gives CASSFDGSSYEQYF. V is TRBV5-1 and J is TRBJ2-7, with a possible D match to TRBD2 (6 bases). This CDR3 comprises 14 residues. CDR1 is SGHRS, CDR2 YFSETQ, per germline. Trimming took off 2 bases at V and 0 bases at J, with 9 bases between the two ends.

This clonotype has a handful of counts. This clone may be a read error of a much larger clone one base away. The V call is TRBV6-1, the J call TRBJ1-3, with D perhaps TRBD1 (5 bases). V lost 7 bases to trimming and J lost 2 bases, with 15 bases between them. The CDR3 loop spans 15 amino acids. CDR1 MNHNS and CDR2 SASEGT come from the germline V gene. This CDR3 reads CASTLTEPTGNTIYF. The CDR3 DNA sequence: TGTGCCAGCACCCTGACAGAGCCAACTGGAAACACCATATATTTT.

This clonotype has a handful of counts. The chain is built from TRBV6-9 and TRBJ2-5, with 8 nucleotides matching TRBD2. Trimming removed 2 bases from V and 4 bases from J; junction bases left unmatched: 12. The CDR3 is 17 amino acids. Germline V lookup: CDR1 MNHGY, CDR2 SVAAGI. Written as DNA, the CDR3 is TGTGCCAGCAGTTATCCTCGGGGGGGCCGAGATCGAGAGACCCAGTACTTC. It codes for CASSYPRGGRDRETQYF.

Ten or more counts support this clonotype. This chain joins TRBV7-2 and TRBJ1-4, with TRBD1 matching over 9 bases. V lost 4 bases, J lost 0 bases, and 12 bases stayed unmatched. The germline gives CDR1 SGHTA, CDR2 FQGNSA. The CDR3 totals 19 residues. CDR3 residues: CASSSYRETGGPTNEKLFF. The DNA for the CDR3 is TGTGCCAGCAGCTCGTACCGCGAGACAGGGGGGCCAACTAATGAAAAACTGTTTTTT. Full variable domain (remainder filled in from reference TRBV7-2 and TRBJ1-4): GAGVSQSPSNKVTEKGKDVELRCDPISGHTALYWYRQSLGQGLEFLIYFQGNSAPDKSGLPSDRFSAERTGGSVSTLTIQRTQQEDSAVYLCASSSYRETGGPTNEKLFFGSGTQLSVL.

In its sample, this clonotype was seen once. The chain joins TRBV7-9 to TRBJ2-5; 8 nucleotides agree with TRBD2. Germline V lookup: CDR1 SEHNR, CDR2 FQNEAQ (reference sequence). V lost 5 bases and J lost 2; bases outside the gene matches: 7. This CDR3 contains 15 residues. This CDR3 reads CASSLTLAEQETQYF. The CDR3 DNA is TGTGCCAGCAGCCTGACACTAGCGGAACAAGAGACCCAGTACTTC.

This clonotype was recorded many times. This chain joins TRBV7-9 and TRBJ1-3; TRBD1 agrees at 9 bases. The CDR3 is 17 amino acids. The V gene's germline CDR1 is SEHNR and CDR2 FQNEAQ (reference sequence). The junction had 13 bases not matched to a gene; V was cut back by 8 bases and J by 2 bases. CDR3 in amino acids: CASRGTGWPEAGNTIYF. CDR3 nucleotide sequence: TGTGCCAGCCGTGGGACAGGGTGGCCAGAGGCTGGAAACACCATATATTTT. The whole variable domain, remainder taken from reference TRBV7-9 and TRBJ1-3, is DTGVSQNPRHKITKRGQNVTFRCDPISEHNRLYWYRQTLGQGPEFLTYFQNEAQLEKSRLLSDRFSAERPKGSFSTLEIQRTEQGDSAMYLCASRGTGWPEAGNTIYFGEGSWLTVV.

The table lists this clonotype with many counts. The gene calls are TRBV2 and TRBJ1-1; maybe TRBD1 (5 bases). CDR3 length: 12 residues. Trimming left V 8 bases short and J 8 bases short, with 15 bases between. Per the germline V gene, CDR1 is SNHLY and CDR2 is FYNNEI. In DNA form, the CDR3 reads TGTGCCAGCGGAATTATGGGGGGAGAAGCTTTCTTT. This gives the protein CASGIMGGEAFF.